This T cell receptor beta chain derives from a study of T cells in Graves' hyperthyroidism and ophthalmopathy. Regarding the study as a whole: Most expanded thyroid clonotypes above 0.001 recurred in blood.

Aged 18 to 65, the patients had hyperthyroidism that was newly diagnosed and had lasted under 2 months. Clinical symptoms, serum thyroxine and TRAb, thyroid ultrasound and orbital computed tomography were used for the diagnoses. RNA transcripts served as the template for amplifying TCR beta CDR3 regions. The primer set for the first-round RT-PCR of the TCR CDR3 was HTBI. In TCRdb, the multiplex PCR reads were re-called with MiXCR into one record per CDR3 protein. Of fewer than 750,000 distinct CDR3 sequences listed, under 60% are singletons. Points on this clonotype: Its antigen is currently unknown.

The CDR3 extends over 18 amino acids. Germline CDR1 SGHAT, CDR2 FQNNGV. The ends lost 1 base at V and 2 bases at J; junction bases unmatched: 5. This TCR came from a young woman with Graves' hyperthyroidism. The sample was peripheral blood or thyroid tissue (not recorded which). The chain recombines TRBV11-2 with TRBJ2-2, with 12 nucleotides matching TRBD2. CDR3 sequence: CASSLVGLAGLNTGELFF. The DNA of the CDR3 is TGTGCCAGCAGCTTAGTCGGACTAGCGGGGTTAAACACCGGGGAGCTGTTTTTT.